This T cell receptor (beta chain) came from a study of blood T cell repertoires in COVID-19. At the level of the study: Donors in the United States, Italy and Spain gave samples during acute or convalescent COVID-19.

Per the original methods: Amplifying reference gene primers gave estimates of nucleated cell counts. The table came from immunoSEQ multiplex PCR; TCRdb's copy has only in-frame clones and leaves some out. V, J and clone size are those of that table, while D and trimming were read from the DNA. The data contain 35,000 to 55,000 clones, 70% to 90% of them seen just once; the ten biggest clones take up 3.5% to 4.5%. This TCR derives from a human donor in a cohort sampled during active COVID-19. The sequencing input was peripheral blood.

The CDR3 reads CASSSSGGNQPQHF. As DNA, the CDR3 is TGTGCCAGCAGCTCCAGCGGAGGCAATCAGCCCCAGCATTTT. The J gene is TRBJ1-5, the V gene TRBV5-8, with D unresolved. Trimming took off 3 bases at V and 2 bases at J, with 9 bases between the two ends. Germline CDR1 SGHTS, CDR2 YDEGEE. The CDR3 totals 14 residues.